Sequencing of this TCR beta chain was carried out in a study of shared clonotypes between healthy human individuals. Germline assignment: CDR1 LGHNA and CDR2 YSLEER. CDR3 length: 14 amino acids. V was pared by 0 bases and J by 7 bases, with 13 bases between. Only in-frame clones appear in the TCRdb table, and some are missing; sequencing was by immunoSEQ multiplex PCR. Altogether approximately 720,000 clones are present, about 90% being singletons, with the ten largest covering about 24%. Whole-study results and caveats: An effect of sequencing depth on clonotype sharing among donors was expected.

Terminally differentiated effector memory CD45RA+ cells were excluded by CCR7 positive selection of CD45RO-negative cells. As concerns this clone: Its antigen is undetermined.

Sequences were obtained from naive CD8+ T cells sorted from blood. The chain carries TRBV4-3 and TRBJ2-7, with D perhaps TRBD2 (6 bases). The TCR sequence derives from a man aged 25-45 years in good health. CDR3 coding DNA: TGCGCCAGCAGCCAAGACGGAGCGGAGGGGGAGCAGTACTTC. This gives the protein CASSQDGAEGEQYF.